The 12 T cell receptor beta chains given below trace back to one sample, sequenced in a study of T cells in Graves' hyperthyroidism and ophthalmopathy (dated by TCRdb to between 2017 and 2020). Library preparation was by multiplex PCR. The reads were generated on an Illumina HiSeq 2000. TCR beta CDR3 regions were amplified from RNA transcripts. For the first round of RT-PCR on the TCR CDR3, the HTBI primer set was used together with the Qiagen OneStep RT-PCR kit. TCRdb reprocessing: public reads trimmed at Q25 with fastp, clones called with MiXCR, in-frame beta chains kept. Identical CDR3 proteins give one entry, which carries the most common genes and DNA. For this sample there are roughly 570,000 distinct CDR3 sequences; about a sixth appear just once. The ten most abundant clones make up about 7% of the sample. Sequencing was done on a sample of blood. Every receptor here comes from a woman aged 25 to 45 with Graves' hyperthyroidism.

This clonotype was recorded many times. Germline and junction disagree at one end, which may indicate a read error. The chain carries TRBV5-1 and TRBJ2-7; no definite D call. This CDR3 is built from 11 residues. Looked up from germline, CDR1 is SGHRS and CDR2 is YFSETQ. CDR3 sequence: CASSLGYEQYF. In nucleotides, the CDR3 is TGTGCCAGCAGCTTAGGCTACGAGCAGTACTTC.

The chain carries TRBV19 and TRBJ2-2, with D unclear. This CDR3 spans 15 amino acids. V was shortened by 5 bases and J by 1 base, with 11 bases between the two germline ends. Germline V gene data show CDR1 as LNHDA and CDR2 as SQIVND (reference sequence). CDR3 in DNA: TGTGCCAGTAGTCTCTCACTACGGAACACCGGGGAGCTGTTTTTT. This translates into CASSLSLRNTGELFF.

At least ten counts were recorded for this clonotype. V gene TRBV20-1 combines with J gene TRBJ2-1, with 9 positions matching TRBD1. From germline, CDR1 is DFQATT and CDR2 SNEGSKA (reference sequence). CDR3 length: 15 amino acids. V lost 4 bases and J lost 5; bases outside the gene matches: 9. CDR3 sequence: CSANFRQGVHNEQFF. In DNA form, the CDR3 reads TGCAGTGCTAATTTCAGACAGGGGGTTCACAATGAGCAGTTCTTC.

V is TRBV6-9 and J is TRBJ1-6, with TRBD1 as a possible D gene (5 bases). The CDR3 is 15 residues long. V was pared by 3 bases and J by 8 bases, with 14 bases between. Germline V gene data show CDR1 as MNHGY and CDR2 as SVAAGI. The CDR3 nucleotides read TGTGCCAGCAGTTACCGTGGGGGTAGCGATTCACCCCTCCACTTT. Residues: CASSYRGGSDSPLHF.

This clonotype has more than one count but fewer than ten. V is TRBV9 and J is TRBJ2-1, with 8 bases aligning to TRBD2. Germline V gene sequence: CDR1 SGDLS, CDR2 YYNGEE. With V trimmed by 4 bases and J by 7 bases, 16 bases remained unmatched. CDR3 size: 17 residues. CDR3 sequence: CASSPTQNSGGWNEQFF. As DNA, the CDR3 is TGTGCCAGCAGCCCCACCCAGAACAGCGGGGGCTGGAATGAGCAGTTCTTC.

There are many counts of this clonotype. The chain couples TRBV7-2 to TRBJ1-2; a weak D match, TRBD1 (5 bases). V gave up 5 bases and J gave up 1 base, with 20 bases separating them. The CDR3 length is 17 residues. Germline CDR1 and CDR2: SGHTA and FQGNSA. The CDR3 sequence: CASSVLFDSRFNYGYTF. CDR3 nucleotide sequence: TGTGCCAGCAGCGTTCTATTTGACAGCCGTTTTAACTATGGCTACACCTTC.

The chain has TRBV24-1 and TRBJ2-3, with 9 bases identical to TRBD1. Germline loops: CDR1 KGHDR, CDR2 SFDVKD. With 7 bases clipped from V and 4 bases from J, the junction kept 2 bases outside the gene matches. This CDR3 is built from 13 residues. The CDR3 is CATRDRGSDTQYF. The DNA for the CDR3 is TGTGCCACCAGGGACAGGGGCTCAGATACGCAGTATTTT.

The V and J genes are TRBV7-2 and TRBJ2-3; TRBD1 or TRBD2 may be the D gene (5 bases each). Trimming cost V 7 bases and J 0 bases, with 17 bases left between them. In germline, CDR1 is SGHTA, CDR2 FQGNSA. This CDR3 spans 16 amino acids. CDR3: CASTPGARTSTDTQYF. DNA of the CDR3: TGTGCCAGCACCCCCGGGGCGCGGACTAGCACAGATACGCAGTATTTT.

The chain couples TRBV2 to TRBJ2-1; 8 bases agree with TRBD2. Germline CDR1 SNHLY, CDR2 FYNNEI. The J segment lost 4 bases and the V segment lost 6 bases, leaving 8 bases of the junction unmatched. The CDR3 runs to 15 residues. Here the CDR3 reads CASSSVGREYNEQFF. The CDR3 coding sequence is TGTGCCAGCAGCTCAGTCGGGAGGGAGTACAATGAGCAGTTCTTC.

This clonotype was counted between two and nine times. The V and J genes are TRBV15 and TRBJ2-1; D may be TRBD1 or TRBD2 (5 bases each). The CDR3 runs 18 residues. Germline V CDR1 and CDR2: LNHNV, YYDKDF (reference sequence). V shed 0 bases and J shed 1 base, with 16 bases lying between them. The CDR3 DNA is TGTGCCACCAGCAGAGACCTCTGGGACGTTACATCCTACAATGAGCAGTTCTTC. Translated, it gives CATSRDLWDVTSYNEQFF.

This clonotype was counted ten times or more. J is TRBJ2-1 and V is TRBV27; 9 nucleotides agree with TRBD2. Trimming cost V 2 bases and J 7 bases; bases outside gene matches: 9. The germline gives CDR1 MNHEY, CDR2 SMNVEV (reference sequence). This CDR3 contains 16 residues. CDR3 region: CASSLRLSSGINEQFF. In nucleotides, the CDR3 is TGTGCCAGCAGTTTAAGATTGTCTAGCGGGATAAATGAGCAGTTCTTC.

There are many counts of this clonotype. The chain combines TRBV11-2 with TRBJ1-4; D remains unclear. This CDR3 spans 12 amino acids. CDR1 SGHAT and CDR2 FQNNGV come from the germline V gene. The ends were cut back, 1 base at V and 8 bases at J, with 5 bases in the middle. The CDR3 DNA follows: TGTGCCAGCAGCTTAGCCCCGGAAAAACTGTTTTTT. Translated: CASSLAPEKLFF.